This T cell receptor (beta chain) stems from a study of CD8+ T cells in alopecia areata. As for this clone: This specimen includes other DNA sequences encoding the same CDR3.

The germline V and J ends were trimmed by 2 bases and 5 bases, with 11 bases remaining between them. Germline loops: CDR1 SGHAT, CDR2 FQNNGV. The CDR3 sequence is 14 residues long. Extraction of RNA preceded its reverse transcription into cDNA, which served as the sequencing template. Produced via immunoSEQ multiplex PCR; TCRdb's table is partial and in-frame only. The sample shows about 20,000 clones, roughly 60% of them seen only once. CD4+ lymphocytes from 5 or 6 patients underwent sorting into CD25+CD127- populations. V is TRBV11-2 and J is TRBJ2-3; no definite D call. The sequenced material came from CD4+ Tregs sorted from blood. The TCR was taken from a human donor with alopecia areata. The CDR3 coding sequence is TGTGCCAGCAGCTTAAGGCTTGCGAAAGATACGCAGTATTTT. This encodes CASSLRLAKDTQYF.